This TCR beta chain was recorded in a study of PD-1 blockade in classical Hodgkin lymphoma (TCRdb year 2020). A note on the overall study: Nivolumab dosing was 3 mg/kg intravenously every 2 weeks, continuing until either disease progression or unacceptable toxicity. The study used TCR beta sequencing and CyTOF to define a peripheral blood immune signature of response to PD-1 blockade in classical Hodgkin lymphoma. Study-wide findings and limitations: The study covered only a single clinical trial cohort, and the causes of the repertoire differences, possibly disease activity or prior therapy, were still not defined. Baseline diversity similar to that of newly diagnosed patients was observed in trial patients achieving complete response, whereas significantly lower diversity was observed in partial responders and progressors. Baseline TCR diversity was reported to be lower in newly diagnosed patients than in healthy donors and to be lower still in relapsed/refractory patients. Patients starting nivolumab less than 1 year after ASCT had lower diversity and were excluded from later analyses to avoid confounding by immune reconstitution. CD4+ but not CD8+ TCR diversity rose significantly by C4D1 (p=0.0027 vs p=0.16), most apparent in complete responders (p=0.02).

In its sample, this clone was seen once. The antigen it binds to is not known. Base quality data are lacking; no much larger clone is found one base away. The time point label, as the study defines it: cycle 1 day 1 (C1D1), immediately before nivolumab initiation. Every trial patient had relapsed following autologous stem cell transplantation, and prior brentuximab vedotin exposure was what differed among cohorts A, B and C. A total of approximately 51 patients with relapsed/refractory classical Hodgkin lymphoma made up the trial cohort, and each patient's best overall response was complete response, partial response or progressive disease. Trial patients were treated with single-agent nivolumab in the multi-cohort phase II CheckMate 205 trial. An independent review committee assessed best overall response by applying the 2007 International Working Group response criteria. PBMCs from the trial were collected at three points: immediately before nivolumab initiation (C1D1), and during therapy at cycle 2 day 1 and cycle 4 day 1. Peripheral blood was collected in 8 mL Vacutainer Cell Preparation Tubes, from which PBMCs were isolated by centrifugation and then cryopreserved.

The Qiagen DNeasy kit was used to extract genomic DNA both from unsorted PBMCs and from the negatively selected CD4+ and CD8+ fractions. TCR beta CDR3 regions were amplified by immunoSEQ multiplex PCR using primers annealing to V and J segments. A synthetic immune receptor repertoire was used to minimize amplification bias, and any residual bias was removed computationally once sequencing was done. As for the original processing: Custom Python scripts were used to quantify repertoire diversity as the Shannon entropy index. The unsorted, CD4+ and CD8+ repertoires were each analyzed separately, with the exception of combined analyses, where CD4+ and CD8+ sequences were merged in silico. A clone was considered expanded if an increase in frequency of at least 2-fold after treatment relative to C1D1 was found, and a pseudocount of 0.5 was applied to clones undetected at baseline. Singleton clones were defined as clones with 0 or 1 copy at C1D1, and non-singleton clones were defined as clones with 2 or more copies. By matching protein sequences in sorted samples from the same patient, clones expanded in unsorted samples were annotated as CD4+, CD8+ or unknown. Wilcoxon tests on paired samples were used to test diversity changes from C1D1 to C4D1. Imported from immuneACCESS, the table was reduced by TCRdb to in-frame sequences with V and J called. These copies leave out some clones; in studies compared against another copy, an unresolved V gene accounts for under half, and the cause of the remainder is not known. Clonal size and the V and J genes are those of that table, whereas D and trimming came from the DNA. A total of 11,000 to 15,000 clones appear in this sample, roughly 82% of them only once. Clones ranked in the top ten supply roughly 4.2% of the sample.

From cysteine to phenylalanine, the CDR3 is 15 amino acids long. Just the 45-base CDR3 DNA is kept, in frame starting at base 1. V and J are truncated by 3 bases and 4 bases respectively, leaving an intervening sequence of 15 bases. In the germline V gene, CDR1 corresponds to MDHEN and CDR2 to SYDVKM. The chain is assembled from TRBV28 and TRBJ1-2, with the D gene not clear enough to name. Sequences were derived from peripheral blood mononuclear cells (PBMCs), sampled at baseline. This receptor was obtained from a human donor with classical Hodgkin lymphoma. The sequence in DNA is TGTGCCAGCAGTTTGGGTGGGGTTCTCCCCTATGGCTACACCTTC. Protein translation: CASSLGGVLPYGYTF.